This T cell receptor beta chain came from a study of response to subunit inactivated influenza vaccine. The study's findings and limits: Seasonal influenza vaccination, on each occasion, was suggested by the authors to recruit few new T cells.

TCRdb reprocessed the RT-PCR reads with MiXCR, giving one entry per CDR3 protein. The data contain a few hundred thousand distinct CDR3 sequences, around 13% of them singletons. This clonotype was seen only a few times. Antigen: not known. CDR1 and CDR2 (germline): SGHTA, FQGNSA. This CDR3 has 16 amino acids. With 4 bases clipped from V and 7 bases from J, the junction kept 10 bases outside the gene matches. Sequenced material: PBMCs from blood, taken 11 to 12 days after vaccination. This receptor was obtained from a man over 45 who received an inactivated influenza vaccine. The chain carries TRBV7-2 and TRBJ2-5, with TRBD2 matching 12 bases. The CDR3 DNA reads TGTGCCAGCAGCTCCAAGACTAGCGGGGGCCTTGGGACCCAGTACTTC. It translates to CASSSKTSGGLGTQYF.